These 27 T cell receptor beta chains came from one sample sequenced in a study of T cells in tuberculosis. Measured with immunoSEQ multiplex PCR; TCRdb has only the in-frame clones, and not every one. The sample includes about 88,000 clones, approximately 91% of them seen just once. Sorting used thawed, overnight-rested PBMC stained with anti-CD3, a viability dye and GMM-loaded CD1B tetramer. The CD1B tetramers carried C32 glucose monomycolate purified from Rhodococcus equi. The sequencing input was CD1b-GMM tetramer-negative cells sorted from PBMCs. The source is an adult woman with latent tuberculosis.

This chain connects TRBV7-6 to TRBJ1-2; TRBD1 might be the D (6 bases). Trimming removed 3 bases at V and 8 bases at J, with 19 bases between. Germline assignment: CDR1 SGHVS and CDR2 FNYEAQ. This CDR3 is 15 amino acids long. The CDR3 reads CASSLYREGTEGYTF. CDR3 sequence (DNA): TGTGCCAGCAGCTTGTACAGGGAAGGGACGGAGGGCTACACCTTC.

This chain connects TRBV27 to TRBJ2-7; 7 bases are shared with TRBD2. Trimming removed 4 bases from V and 0 bases from J; junction bases left unmatched: 9. The CDR3 runs to 16 residues. Germline lookup yields CDR1 MNHEY and CDR2 SMNVEV (reference sequence). The CDR3 here is CASSYLLGGSSYEQYV. As DNA, the CDR3 is TGTGCCAGCAGTTACTTGTTGGGGGGGAGCTCCTACGAGCAGTACGTC.

The chain has TRBV10-3 and TRBJ1-1; the match to TRBD1 covers 9 bases. Germline CDR1 is ENHRY and CDR2 is SYGVKD. J lost 2 bases, V lost 6 bases, and 10 bases had no gene match. The CDR3 length is 16 residues. In nucleotides, the CDR3 is TGTGCCATCAGGGCGACAGGGGGGGTTCTAAACACTGAAGCTTTCTTT. It codes for CAIRATGGVLNTEAFF.

This chain uses TRBV7-6 with TRBJ2-2; 8 bases are a match to TRBD2. Germline values: CDR1 SGHVS, CDR2 FNYEAQ. This CDR3 region has 19 residues. Trimming at V came to 5 bases and at J to 1 base, leaving 15 bases not matched to a gene. This CDR3 reads CASSLRMRSGGRNTGELFF. In nucleotides, the CDR3 is TGTGCCAGCAGCCTCCGAATGAGAAGCGGGGGCCGGAACACCGGGGAGCTGTTTTTT.

CDR3 protein: CSVVGGIGTEAFF. The CDR3 nucleotides are TGCAGCGTTGTCGGGGGAATAGGGACTGAAGCTTTCTTT. This chain links TRBV29-1 with TRBJ1-1, with D possibly matching TRBD1 (5 bases). This CDR3 is 13 amino acids long. Trimming removed 4 bases from V and 5 bases from J, with 14 bases in between. Germline V gene sequence: CDR1 SQVTM, CDR2 ANQGSEA.

This chain joins TRBV7-9 and TRBJ2-7; 10 nucleotides match TRBD1. The CDR3 length is 14 residues. J lost 7 bases, V lost 1 base, and 4 bases had no gene match. Germline CDR1 and CDR2: SEHNR and FQNEAQ (reference sequence). CDR3 residues: CASSLGTGGKEQYV. CDR3 DNA: TGTGCCAGCAGCTTAGGGACAGGGGGTAAGGAGCAGTACGTC.

This clone was found once. This CDR3 reads CASSDGGLPGEQFF. CDR3 coding DNA: TGTGCCAGCAGTGACGGGGGATTGCCGGGTGAGCAGTTCTTC. V and J are TRBV2 and TRBJ2-1, with a weak D call TRBD2 (6 bases). V shed 3 bases and J shed 9 bases, with 15 bases lying between them. This CDR3 has 14 amino acids. CDR1 is SNHLY and CDR2 is FYNNEI in the germline V gene.

This clone was detected only once. V gene TRBV29-1 combines with J gene TRBJ2-7, with TRBD1 identical over 10 bases. The CDR3 has 14 residues. Germline CDR1 reads SQVTM; CDR2 reads ANQGSEA. V lost 5 bases, J lost 5 bases, and 9 bases stayed unmatched. CDR3 region: CSVLPMDRGNEQYF. In nucleotides, the CDR3 is TGCAGCGTTCTGCCAATGGACAGGGGGAACGAGCAGTACTTC.

The rearrangement links TRBV19 to TRBJ1-2; no definite D call. This CDR3 has 12 residues. V was cut by 3 bases and J by 4 bases, with 6 bases left in between. Per germline, CDR1 LNHDA and CDR2 SQIVND (reference sequence). The CDR3 DNA is TGTGCCAGTAGTATCGAGGGCTATGGCTACACCTTC. It is translated as CASSIEGYGYTF. The full variable domain, with the rest looked up from reference TRBV19 and TRBJ1-2, is DGGITQSPKYLFRKEGQNVTLSCEQNLNHDAMYWYRQDPGQGLRLIYYSQIVNDFQKGDIAEGYSVSREKKESFPLTVTSAQKNPTAFYLCASSIEGYGYTFGSGTRLTVV.

The chain couples TRBV7-9 to TRBJ2-5; a weak D match, TRBD1 (5 bases). The CDR3 contains 14 residues. Germline V gives CDR1 SEHNR, CDR2 FQNEAQ (reference sequence). Trimming left V 3 bases short and J 1 base short, with 9 bases between. The CDR3 loop is CASSFPTGQETQYF. In DNA form, the CDR3 reads TGTGCCAGCAGCTTCCCTACAGGCCAAGAGACCCAGTACTTC.

The chain joins TRBV6-5 to TRBJ1-2; a weak D match, TRBD1 (5 bases). This CDR3 region has 13 residues. Trimming left V 5 bases short and J 8 bases short, with 15 bases between. The germline gives CDR1 MNHEY, CDR2 SVGAGI. CDR3 nucleotide sequence: TGTGCCAGCAGTCAAGGGGATCTGTGGGGCTACACCTTC. Translation: CASSQGDLWGYTF.

Only one count was recorded for this clone. The chain has TRBV12-5 and TRBJ2-5; D is perhaps TRBD1 (5 bases). V lost 2 bases and J lost 1, with 11 bases in between. This CDR3 comprises 15 residues. Germline V CDR1 and CDR2: LGHNT, FRNRAP. CDR3: CASGLSHGAQETQYF. CDR3 nucleotide sequence: TGTGCTAGTGGTTTGTCCCATGGGGCCCAAGAGACCCAGTACTTC.

The V and J genes are TRBV15 and TRBJ2-3, with D perhaps TRBD1 (5 bases). V lost 2 bases, J lost 0 bases, and 12 bases lay in between. Looked up from germline, CDR1 is LNHNV and CDR2 is YYDKDF (reference sequence). The CDR3 length is 16 residues. This CDR3 is CATSRFRQRSTDTQYF. In nucleotides, the CDR3 is TGTGCCACCAGCAGATTTAGACAGCGAAGCACAGATACGCAGTATTTT.

This chain joins TRBV4-1 and TRBJ1-1; 12 bases line up with TRBD1. The CDR3 loop spans 17 amino acids. Per germline, CDR1 MGHRA and CDR2 YSYEKL. V was pared by 1 base and J by 3 bases, with 6 bases of the junction left unmatched. The CDR3 nucleotides are TGCGCCAGCAGCCAAGTTGGGACAGGGGGCCGGTACACTGAAGCTTTCTTT. Its translation is CASSQVGTGGRYTEAFF.

The V call is TRBV5-1, the J call TRBJ1-1; D is unresolved. CDR3 length: 15 amino acids. CDR1 and CDR2 (germline): SGHRS, YFSETQ. V dropped 5 bases and J dropped 0 bases, with 14 bases sitting between them. CDR3 sequence: CASRTGADLNTEAFF. The CDR3, as DNA: TGCGCCAGCAGGACGGGTGCAGATTTGAACACTGAAGCTTTCTTT.

This rearrangement joins TRBV10-3 to TRBJ2-7, with 7 bases that match TRBD1. The CDR3 spans 14 residues. J gave up 7 bases and V 0 bases, and 6 bases lay outside the gene matches. Looked up from germline, CDR1 is ENHRY and CDR2 is SYGVKD. For the CDR3, the DNA is TGTGCCATCAGTGAGTCGACACAGGGGATTGAGCAGTACTTC. As protein: CAISESTQGIEQYF.

The chain combines TRBV27 with TRBJ1-2; TRBD1 is a possible D gene (5 bases). The CDR3 is 14 amino acids. Per the germline V gene, CDR1 is MNHEY and CDR2 is SMNVEV (reference sequence). Trimming pared 4 bases from V and 8 bases from J, leaving 17 bases between. CDR3 sequence: CASSSTGTAGGYTF. The CDR3 region has the DNA TGTGCCAGCAGTTCTACCGGGACGGCGGGGGGCTACACCTTC.

In its sample, this clone was seen once. The rearrangement links TRBV28 to TRBJ1-4, with a weak D call TRBD1 (5 bases). The V gene lost 6 bases and the J gene lost 5 bases, with 13 bases spanning the gap. The CDR3 spans 14 residues. Germline loops: CDR1 MDHEN, CDR2 SYDVKM. CDR3 in DNA: TGTGCCAGCAGCCAGGGAGGGAGAAATGAAAAACTGTTTTTT. This codes for CASSQGGRNEKLFF.

V and J are TRBV30 and TRBJ1-6; 7 nucleotides line up with TRBD1. CDR1 and CDR2 from the germline V gene are GTSNPN and SVGIG (reference sequence). V gave up 2 bases and J gave up 5 bases; unmatched junction bases: 9. This CDR3 region has 16 residues. The CDR3 coding sequence is TGTGCCTGGAGTCGAAGGACAGGAACCGATAATTCACCCCTCCACTTT. This encodes CAWSRRTGTDNSPLHF.

V and J are TRBV29-1 and TRBJ1-2; unclear D gene. The V and J ends lost 4 bases and 4 bases respectively, with 7 bases between them. Germline CDR1 and CDR2: SQVTM and ANQGSEA. The CDR3 length is 11 residues. CDR3 protein: CSVGGIYGYTF. CDR3 nucleotide sequence: TGCAGCGTTGGAGGGATCTATGGCTACACCTTC.

About this clone: One end of the junction varies from germline; a read error may be responsible. Within the sample, other DNA sequences also encode this same CDR3. The chain employs TRBV7-8 and TRBJ1-6, with a weak D call TRBD1 (5 bases). Germline CDR1 and CDR2: SGHVS and FQNEAQ. The length of the CDR3 is 14 residues. CDR3 nucleotide sequence: TGTGCCAGCAGCTTGATACAGGTCGATTCCCCCCTCCACTTT. As protein: CASSLIQVDSPLHF.

The rearrangement uses TRBV7-2 and TRBJ1-1; tentatively, D is TRBD1 (5 bases). The CDR3 runs 15 residues. The ends were cut back, 1 base at V and 0 bases at J, with 9 bases in the middle. Germline-derived CDR1 and CDR2 are SGHTA and FQGNSA. CDR3 DNA sequence: TGTGCCAGCAGCTTAGGTCGGGGGATGAACACTGAAGCTTTCTTT. It translates to CASSLGRGMNTEAFF. Full variable domain (missing parts from reference TRBV7-2 and TRBJ1-1): GAGVSQSPSNKVTEKGKDVELRCDPISGHTALYWYRQSLGQGLEFLIYFQGNSAPDKSGLPSDRFSAERTGGSVSTLTIQRTQQEDSAVYLCASSLGRGMNTEAFFGQGTRLTVV.

This rearrangement joins TRBV5-4 to TRBJ2-1, with a weak D call TRBD1 (5 bases). The CDR3 has 12 amino acids. Trimming left V 4 bases short and J 7 bases short, with 9 bases between. Germline values: CDR1 SGHNT, CDR2 YYREEE (reference sequence). Here the CDR3 reads CASSLKGNEQFF. The CDR3, as DNA: TGTGCCAGCAGCCTTAAGGGGAATGAGCAGTTCTTC.

The rearrangement joins TRBV5-6 to TRBJ2-3; a possible D gene is TRBD2 (6 bases). Germline V gene data show CDR1 as SGHDT and CDR2 as YYEEEE. The CDR3 loop spans 13 amino acids. V shed 3 bases and J shed 7 bases, with 12 bases lying between them. The CDR3 reads CASSSPGVNTQYF. The CDR3, as DNA: TGTGCCAGCAGCTCGCCGGGGGTCAATACGCAGTATTTT. The variable domain in full, completed from reference TRBV5-6 and TRBJ2-3, reads DAGVTQSPTHLIKTRGQQVTLRCSPKSGHDTVSWYQQALGQGPQFIFQYYEEEERQRGNFPDRFSGHQFPNYSSELNVNALLLGDSALYLCASSSPGVNTQYFGPGTRLTVL.

The V gene is TRBV2, the J gene TRBJ1-4; TRBD1 aligns across 7 bases. The ends lost 3 bases at V and 3 bases at J; junction bases unmatched: 1. The CDR3 is made up of 14 amino acids. The germline V gene encodes CDR1 SNHLY and CDR2 FYNNEI. The CDR3 loop is CASSEGQSNEKLFF. As DNA, the CDR3 is TGTGCCAGCAGTGAGGGACAGTCTAATGAAAAACTGTTTTTT. Complete variable domain (other parts from reference TRBV2 and TRBJ1-4): EPEVTQTPSHQVTQMGQEVILRCVPISNHLYFYWYRQILGQKVEFLVSFYNNEISEKSEIFDDQFSVERPDGSNFTLKIRSTKLEDSAMYFCASSEGQSNEKLFFGSGTQLSVL.

The gene calls are TRBV7-8 and TRBJ2-1; TRBD2 aligns across 10 bases. The V gene's germline CDR1 is SGHVS and CDR2 FQNEAQ. The CDR3 runs 17 residues. J was trimmed by 2 bases and V by 0 bases; bases with no gene match: 4. CDR3 coding DNA: TGTGCCAGCAGCTTAGCGCGAGCGGGGGGGGCCTACAATGAGCAGTTCTTC. Amino acids: CASSLARAGGAYNEQFF. Full variable domain (rest looked up from reference TRBV7-8 and TRBJ2-1): GAGVSQSPRYKVAKRGQDVALRCDPISGHVSLFWYQQALGQGPEFLTYFQNEAQLDKSGLPSDRFFAERPEGSVSTLKIQRTQQEDSAVYLCASSLARAGGAYNEQFFGPGTRLTVL.

This chain uses TRBV29-1 with TRBJ1-4, with 7 bases fitting TRBD1. Germline V gene sequence: CDR1 SQVTM, CDR2 ANQGSEA. This CDR3 has 13 amino acids. Trimming cost V 6 bases and J 8 bases; bases outside gene matches: 9. The CDR3 DNA sequence: TGCAGCGTCGCAGGGGGTTTAAGGGAAAAACTGTTTTTT. Residues: CSVAGGLREKLFF. Combining the CDR3 with reference TRBV29-1 and TRBJ1-4 gives the whole variable domain SAVISQKPSRDICQRGTSLTIQCQVDSQVTMMFWYRQQPGQSLTLIATANQGSEATYESGFVIDKFPISRPNLTFSTLTVSNMSPEDSSIYLCSVAGGLREKLFFGSGTQLSVL.